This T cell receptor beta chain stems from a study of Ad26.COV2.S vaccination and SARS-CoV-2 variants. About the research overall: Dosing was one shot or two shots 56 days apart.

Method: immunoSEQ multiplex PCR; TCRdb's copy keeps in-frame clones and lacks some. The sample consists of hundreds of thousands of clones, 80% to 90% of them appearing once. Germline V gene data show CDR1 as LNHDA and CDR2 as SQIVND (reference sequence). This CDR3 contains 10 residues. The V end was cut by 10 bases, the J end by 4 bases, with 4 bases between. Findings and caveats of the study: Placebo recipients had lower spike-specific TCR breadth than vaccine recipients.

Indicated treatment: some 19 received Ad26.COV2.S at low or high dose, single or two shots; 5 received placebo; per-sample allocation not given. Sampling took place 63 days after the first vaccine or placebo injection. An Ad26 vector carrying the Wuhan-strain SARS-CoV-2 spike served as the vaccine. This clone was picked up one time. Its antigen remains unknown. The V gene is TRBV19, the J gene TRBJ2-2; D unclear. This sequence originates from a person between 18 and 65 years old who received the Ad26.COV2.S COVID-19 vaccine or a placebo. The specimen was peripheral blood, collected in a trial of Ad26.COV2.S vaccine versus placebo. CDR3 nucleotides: TGTGCCAATACCACCGGGGAGCTGTTTTTT. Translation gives CANTTGELFF.